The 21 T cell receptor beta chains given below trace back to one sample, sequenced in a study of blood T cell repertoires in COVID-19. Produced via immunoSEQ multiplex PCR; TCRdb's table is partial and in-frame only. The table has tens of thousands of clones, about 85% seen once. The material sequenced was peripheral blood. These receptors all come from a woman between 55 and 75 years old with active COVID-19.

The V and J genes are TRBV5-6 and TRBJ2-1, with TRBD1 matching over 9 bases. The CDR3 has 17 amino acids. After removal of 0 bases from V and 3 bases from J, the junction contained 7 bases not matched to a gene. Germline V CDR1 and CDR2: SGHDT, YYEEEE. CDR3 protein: CASSLEPGQGLYNEQFF. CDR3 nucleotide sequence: TGTGCCAGCAGCTTGGAACCGGGACAGGGTCTCTACAATGAGCAGTTCTTC.

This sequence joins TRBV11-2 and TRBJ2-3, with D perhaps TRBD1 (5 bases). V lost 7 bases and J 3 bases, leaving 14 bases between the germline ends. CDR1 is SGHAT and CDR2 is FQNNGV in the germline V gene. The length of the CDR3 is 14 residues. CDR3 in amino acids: CASTKMAGTDTQYF. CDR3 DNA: TGTGCCAGCACCAAGATGGCAGGGACAGATACGCAGTATTTT.

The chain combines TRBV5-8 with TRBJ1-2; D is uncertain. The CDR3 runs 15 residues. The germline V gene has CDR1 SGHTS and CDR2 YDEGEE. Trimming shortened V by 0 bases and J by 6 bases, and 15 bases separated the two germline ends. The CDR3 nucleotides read TGTGCCAGCAGCTTGGACCCACGGGTGATAGATGGCTACACCTTC. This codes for CASSLDPRVIDGYTF.

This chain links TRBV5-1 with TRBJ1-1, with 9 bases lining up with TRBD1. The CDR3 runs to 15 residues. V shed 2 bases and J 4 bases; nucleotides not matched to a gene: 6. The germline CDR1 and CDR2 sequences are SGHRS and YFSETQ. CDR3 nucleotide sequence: TGCGCCAGCAGCTTAAGACAGGGGGAAGGCACTGAAGCTTTCTTT. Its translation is CASSLRQGEGTEAFF.

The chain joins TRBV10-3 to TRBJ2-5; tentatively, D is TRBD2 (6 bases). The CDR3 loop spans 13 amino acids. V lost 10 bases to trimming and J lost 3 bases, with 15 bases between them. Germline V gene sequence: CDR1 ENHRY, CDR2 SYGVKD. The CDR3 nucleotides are TGTGCCAGCCAGAGGGACTTAAAAGAGACCCAGTACTTC. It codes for CASQRDLKETQYF.

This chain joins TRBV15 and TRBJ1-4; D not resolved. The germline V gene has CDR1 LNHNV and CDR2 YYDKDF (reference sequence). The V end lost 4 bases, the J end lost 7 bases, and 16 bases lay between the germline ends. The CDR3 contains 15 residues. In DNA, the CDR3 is TGTGCCACCAGCATAAGCTCAGGTTACCGTGAAAAACTGTTTTTT. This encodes CATSISSGYREKLFF.

The CDR3 loop is CSVAAGQQNQPQHF. CDR3 nucleotides: TGCAGCGTTGCGGCGGGACAGCAGAATCAGCCCCAGCATTTT. This chain links TRBV29-1 with TRBJ1-5; TRBD1 agrees at 7 bases. The V segment lost 4 bases and the J segment 4 bases; nucleotides outside the gene matches: 7. Germline lookup yields CDR1 SQVTM and CDR2 ANQGSEA. CDR3 size: 14 residues.

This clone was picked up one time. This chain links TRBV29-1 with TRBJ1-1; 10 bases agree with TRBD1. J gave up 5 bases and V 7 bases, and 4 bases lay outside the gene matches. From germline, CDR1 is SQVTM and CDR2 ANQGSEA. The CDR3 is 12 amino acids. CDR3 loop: CSGRQGATEAFF. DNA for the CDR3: TGCAGCGGACGACAGGGGGCAACTGAAGCTTTCTTT.

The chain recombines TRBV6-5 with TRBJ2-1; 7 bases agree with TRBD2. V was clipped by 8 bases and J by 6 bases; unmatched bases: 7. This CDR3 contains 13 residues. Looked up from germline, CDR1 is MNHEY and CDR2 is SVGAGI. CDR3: CASGASGRNEQFF. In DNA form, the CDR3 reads TGTGCCAGCGGGGCTAGCGGCCGCAATGAGCAGTTCTTC.

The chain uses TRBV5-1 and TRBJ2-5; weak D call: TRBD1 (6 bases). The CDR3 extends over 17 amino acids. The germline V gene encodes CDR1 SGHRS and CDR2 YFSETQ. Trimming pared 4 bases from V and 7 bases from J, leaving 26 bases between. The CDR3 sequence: CASSPESQGRGSGTQYF. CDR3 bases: TGCGCCAGCAGCCCCGAGTCACAGGGAAGAGGGTCGGGGACCCAGTACTTC.

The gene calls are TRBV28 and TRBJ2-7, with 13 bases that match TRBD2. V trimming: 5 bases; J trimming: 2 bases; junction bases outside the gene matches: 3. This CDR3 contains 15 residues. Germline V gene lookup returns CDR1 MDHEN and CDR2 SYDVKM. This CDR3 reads CASSPLAGGAYEQYF. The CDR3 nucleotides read TGTGCCAGCAGTCCACTAGCGGGAGGGGCCTACGAGCAGTACTTC. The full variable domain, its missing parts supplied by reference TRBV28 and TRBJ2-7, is DVKVTQSSRYLVKRTGEKVFLECVQDMDHENMFWYRQDPGLGLRLIYFSYDVKMKEKGDIPEGYSVSREKKERFSLILESASTNQTSMYLCASSPLAGGAYEQYFGPGTRLTVT.

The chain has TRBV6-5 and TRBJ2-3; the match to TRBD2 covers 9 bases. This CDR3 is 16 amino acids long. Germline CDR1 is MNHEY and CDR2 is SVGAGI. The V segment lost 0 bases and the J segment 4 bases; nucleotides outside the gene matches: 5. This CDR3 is CASSYSGGGASDTQYF. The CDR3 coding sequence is TGTGCCAGCAGTTACTCGGGCGGGGGGGCCTCAGATACGCAGTATTTT.

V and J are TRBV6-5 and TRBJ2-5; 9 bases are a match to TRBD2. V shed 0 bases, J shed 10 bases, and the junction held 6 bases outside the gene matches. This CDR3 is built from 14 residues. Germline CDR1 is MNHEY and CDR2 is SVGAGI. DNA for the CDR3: TGTGCCAGCAGTTACTCTAGTAGCGGGAGTGGCCAGTACTTC. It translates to CASSYSSSGSGQYF.

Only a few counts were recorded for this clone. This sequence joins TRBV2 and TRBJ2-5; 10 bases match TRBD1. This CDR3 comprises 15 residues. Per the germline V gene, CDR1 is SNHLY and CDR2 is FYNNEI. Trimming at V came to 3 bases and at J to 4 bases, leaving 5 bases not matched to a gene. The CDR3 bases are TGTGCCAGCAGTGACCGGGACAGGGGAGGAGAGACCCAGTACTTC. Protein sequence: CASSDRDRGGETQYF.

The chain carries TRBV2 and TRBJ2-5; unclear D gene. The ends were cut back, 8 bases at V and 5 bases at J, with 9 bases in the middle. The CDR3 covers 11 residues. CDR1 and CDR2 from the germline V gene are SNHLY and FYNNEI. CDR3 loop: CASEAEETQYF. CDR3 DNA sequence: TGTGCCAGCGAGGCGGAGGAGACCCAGTACTTC.

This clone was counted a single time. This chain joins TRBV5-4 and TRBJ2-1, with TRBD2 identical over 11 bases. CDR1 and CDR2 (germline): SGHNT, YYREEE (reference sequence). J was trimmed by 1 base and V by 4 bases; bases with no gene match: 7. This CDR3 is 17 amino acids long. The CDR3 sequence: CASSRAGLADSYNEQFF. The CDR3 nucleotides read TGTGCCAGCAGCAGAGCGGGACTAGCGGATTCCTACAATGAGCAGTTCTTC.

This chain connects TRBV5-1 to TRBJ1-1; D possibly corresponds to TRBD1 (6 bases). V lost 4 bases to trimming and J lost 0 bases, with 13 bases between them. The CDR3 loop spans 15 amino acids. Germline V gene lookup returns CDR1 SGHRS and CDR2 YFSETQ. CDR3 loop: CASSPGGAVNTEAFF. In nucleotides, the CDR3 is TGCGCCAGCAGCCCGGGGGGGGCTGTGAACACTGAAGCTTTCTTT.

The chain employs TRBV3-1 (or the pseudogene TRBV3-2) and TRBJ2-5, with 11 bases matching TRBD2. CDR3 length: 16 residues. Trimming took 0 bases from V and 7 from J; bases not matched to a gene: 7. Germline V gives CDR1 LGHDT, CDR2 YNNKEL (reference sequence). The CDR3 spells CASSQDLLAGDVTQYF. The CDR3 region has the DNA TGTGCCAGCAGCCAAGATTTACTAGCGGGAGATGTGACCCAGTACTTC.

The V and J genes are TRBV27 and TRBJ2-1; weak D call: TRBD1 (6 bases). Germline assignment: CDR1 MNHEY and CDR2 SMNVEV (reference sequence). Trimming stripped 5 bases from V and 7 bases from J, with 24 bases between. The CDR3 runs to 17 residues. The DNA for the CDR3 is TGTGCCAGCAGTAAAATTACTACAGGGACGTGGAGGAATGAGCAGTTCTTC. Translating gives CASSKITTGTWRNEQFF.

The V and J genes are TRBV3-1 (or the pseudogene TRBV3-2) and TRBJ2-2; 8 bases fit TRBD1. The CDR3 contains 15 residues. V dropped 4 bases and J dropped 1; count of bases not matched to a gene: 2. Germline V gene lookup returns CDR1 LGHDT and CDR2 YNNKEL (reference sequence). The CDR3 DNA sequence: TGTGCCAGCAGCCCCGGGACAGGGAACACCGGGGAGCTGTTTTTT. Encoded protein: CASSPGTGNTGELFF.

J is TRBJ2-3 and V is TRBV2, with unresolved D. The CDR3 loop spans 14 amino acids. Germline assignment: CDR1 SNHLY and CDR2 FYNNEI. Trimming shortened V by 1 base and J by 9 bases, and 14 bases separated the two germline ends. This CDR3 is CASSEGIPTETQYF. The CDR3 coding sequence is TGTGCCAGCAGTGAAGGGATCCCGACTGAAACGCAGTATTTT.